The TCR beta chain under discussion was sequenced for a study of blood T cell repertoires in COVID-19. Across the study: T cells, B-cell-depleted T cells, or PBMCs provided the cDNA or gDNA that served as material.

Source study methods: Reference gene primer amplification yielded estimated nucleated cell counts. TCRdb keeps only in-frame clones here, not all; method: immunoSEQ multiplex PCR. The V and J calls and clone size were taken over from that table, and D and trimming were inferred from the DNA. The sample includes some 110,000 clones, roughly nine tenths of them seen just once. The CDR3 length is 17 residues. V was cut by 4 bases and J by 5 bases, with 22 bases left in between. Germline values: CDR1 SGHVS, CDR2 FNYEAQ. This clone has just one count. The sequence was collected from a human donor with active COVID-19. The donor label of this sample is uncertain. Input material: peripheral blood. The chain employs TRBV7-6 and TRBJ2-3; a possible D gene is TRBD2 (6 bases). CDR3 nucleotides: TGTGCCAGCAGCTCCGAGGCGGGGTCTATGGGCCGAGATACGCAGTATTTT. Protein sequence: CASSSEAGSMGRDTQYF.